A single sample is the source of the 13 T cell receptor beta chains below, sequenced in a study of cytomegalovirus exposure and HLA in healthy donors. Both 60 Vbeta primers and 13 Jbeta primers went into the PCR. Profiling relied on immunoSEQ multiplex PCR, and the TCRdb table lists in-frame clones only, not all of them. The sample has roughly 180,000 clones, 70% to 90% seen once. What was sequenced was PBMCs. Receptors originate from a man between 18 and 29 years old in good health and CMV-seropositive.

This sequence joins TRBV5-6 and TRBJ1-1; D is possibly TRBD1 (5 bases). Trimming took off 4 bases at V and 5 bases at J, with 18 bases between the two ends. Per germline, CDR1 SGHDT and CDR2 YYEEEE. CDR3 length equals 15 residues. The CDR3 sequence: CASSALDGGWTEAFF. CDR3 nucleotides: TGTGCCAGCAGCGCGCTGGATGGGGGGTGGACTGAAGCTTTCTTT.

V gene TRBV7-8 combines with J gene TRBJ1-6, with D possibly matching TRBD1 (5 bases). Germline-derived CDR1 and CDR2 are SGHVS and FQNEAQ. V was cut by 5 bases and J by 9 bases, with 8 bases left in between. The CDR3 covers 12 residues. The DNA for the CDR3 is TGTGCCAGCAGCGTCCAGGGTTCACCCCTCCACTTT. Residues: CASSVQGSPLHF.

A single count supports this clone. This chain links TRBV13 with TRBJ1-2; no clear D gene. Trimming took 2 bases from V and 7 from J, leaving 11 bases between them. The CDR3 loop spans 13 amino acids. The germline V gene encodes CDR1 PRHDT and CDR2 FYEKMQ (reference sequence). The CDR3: CASSLNREGGYTF. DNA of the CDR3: TGTGCCAGCAGCTTAAACCGGGAGGGTGGCTACACCTTC.

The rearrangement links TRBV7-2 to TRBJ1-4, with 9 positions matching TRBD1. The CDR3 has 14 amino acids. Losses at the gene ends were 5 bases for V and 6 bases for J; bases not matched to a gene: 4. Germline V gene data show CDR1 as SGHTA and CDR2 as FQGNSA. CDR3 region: CASSLRTGDEKLFF. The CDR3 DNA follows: TGTGCCAGCAGCCTCAGGACAGGGGATGAAAAACTGTTTTTT.

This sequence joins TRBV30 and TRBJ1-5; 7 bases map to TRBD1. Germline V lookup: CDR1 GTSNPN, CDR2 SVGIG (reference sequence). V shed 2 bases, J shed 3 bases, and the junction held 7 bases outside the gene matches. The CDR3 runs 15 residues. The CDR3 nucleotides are TGTGCCTGGAGTCCCGGACAGGCTTACAATCAGCCCCAGCATTTT. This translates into CAWSPGQAYNQPQHF. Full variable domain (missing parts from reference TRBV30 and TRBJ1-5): SQTIHQWPATLVQPVGSPLSLECTVEGTSNPNLYWYRQAAGRGLQLLFYSVGIGQISSEVPQNLSASRPQDRQFILSSKKLLLSDSGFYLCAWSPGQAYNQPQHFGDGTRLSIL.

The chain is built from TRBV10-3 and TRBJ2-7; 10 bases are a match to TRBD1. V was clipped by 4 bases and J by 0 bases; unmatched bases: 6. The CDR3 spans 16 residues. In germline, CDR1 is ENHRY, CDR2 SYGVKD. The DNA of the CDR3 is TGTGCCATCAGTGGCCTGGGACAGGGGCCCTCCTACGAGCAGTACTTC. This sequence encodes CAISGLGQGPSYEQYF.

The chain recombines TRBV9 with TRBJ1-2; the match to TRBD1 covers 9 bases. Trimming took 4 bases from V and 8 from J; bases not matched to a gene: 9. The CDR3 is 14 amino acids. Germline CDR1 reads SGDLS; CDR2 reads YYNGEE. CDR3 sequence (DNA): TGTGCCAGCAGCCCCCTGGGACAGGGCGGAGGCTACACCTTC. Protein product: CASSPLGQGGGYTF.

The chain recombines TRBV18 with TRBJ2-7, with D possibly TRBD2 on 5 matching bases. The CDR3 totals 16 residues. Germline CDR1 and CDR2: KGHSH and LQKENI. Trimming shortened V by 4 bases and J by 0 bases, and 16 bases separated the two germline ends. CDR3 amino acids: CASSQSVGSTSYEQYF. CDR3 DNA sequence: TGTGCCAGCTCACAATCTGTGGGGAGCACCTCCTACGAGCAGTACTTC.

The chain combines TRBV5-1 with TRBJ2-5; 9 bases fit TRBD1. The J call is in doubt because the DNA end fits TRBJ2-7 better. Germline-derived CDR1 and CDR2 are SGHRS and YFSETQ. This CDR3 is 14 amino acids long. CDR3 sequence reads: CASTGQGSSYEQYF. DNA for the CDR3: TGCGCCAGCACGGGACAGGGAAGCTCCTACGAGCAGTACTTC.

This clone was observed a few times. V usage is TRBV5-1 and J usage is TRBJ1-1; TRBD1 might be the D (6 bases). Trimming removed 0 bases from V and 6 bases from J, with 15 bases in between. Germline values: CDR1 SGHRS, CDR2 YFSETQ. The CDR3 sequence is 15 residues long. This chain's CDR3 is CASSLGTGWEAEAFF. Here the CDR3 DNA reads TGCGCCAGCAGCTTGGGAACAGGGTGGGAAGCTGAAGCTTTCTTT.

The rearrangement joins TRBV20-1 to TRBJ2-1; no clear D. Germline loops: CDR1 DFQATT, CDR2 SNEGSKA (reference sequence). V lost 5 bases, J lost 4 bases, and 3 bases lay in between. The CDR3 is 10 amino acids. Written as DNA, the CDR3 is TGCAGTGCTGTATACAATGAGCAGTTCTTC. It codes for CSAVYNEQFF.

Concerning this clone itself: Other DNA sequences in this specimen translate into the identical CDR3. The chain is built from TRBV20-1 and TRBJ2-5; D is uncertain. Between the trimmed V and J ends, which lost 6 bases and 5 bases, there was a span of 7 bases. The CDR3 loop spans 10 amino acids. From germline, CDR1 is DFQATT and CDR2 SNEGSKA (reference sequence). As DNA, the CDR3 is TGCAGTGCCAGACGTGAGACCCAGTACTTC. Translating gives CSARRETQYF.

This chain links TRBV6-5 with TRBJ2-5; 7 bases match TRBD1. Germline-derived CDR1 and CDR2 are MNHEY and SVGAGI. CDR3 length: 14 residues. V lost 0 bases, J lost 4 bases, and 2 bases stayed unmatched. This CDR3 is CASSYSGGPETQYF. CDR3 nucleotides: TGTGCCAGCAGTTACTCAGGGGGCCCAGAGACCCAGTACTTC.